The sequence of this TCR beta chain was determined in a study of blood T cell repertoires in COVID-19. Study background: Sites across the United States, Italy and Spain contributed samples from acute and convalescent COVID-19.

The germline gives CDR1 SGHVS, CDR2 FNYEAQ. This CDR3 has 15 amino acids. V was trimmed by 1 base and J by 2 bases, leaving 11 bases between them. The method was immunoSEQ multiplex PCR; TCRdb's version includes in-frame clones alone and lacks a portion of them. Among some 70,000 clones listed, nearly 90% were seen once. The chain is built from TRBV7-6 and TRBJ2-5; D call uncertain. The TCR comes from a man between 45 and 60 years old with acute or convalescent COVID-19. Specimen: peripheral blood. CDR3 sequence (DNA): TGTGCCAGCAGCTTAGGGGCAGGCCCTCAAGAGACCCAGTACTTC. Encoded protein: CASSLGAGPQETQYF.